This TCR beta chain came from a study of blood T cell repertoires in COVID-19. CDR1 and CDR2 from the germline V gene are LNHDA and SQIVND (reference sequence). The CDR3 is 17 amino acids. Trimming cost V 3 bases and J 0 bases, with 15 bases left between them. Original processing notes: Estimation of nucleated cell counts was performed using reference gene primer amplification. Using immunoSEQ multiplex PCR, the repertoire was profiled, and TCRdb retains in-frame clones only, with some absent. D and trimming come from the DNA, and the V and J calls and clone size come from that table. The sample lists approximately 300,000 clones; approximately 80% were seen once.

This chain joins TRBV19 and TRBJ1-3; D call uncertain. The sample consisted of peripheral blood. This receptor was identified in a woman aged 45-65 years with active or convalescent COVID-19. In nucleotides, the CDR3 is TGTGCCAGTAGTATGACTGTGGGTCAGTTCTCTGGAAACACCATATATTTT. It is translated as CASSMTVGQFSGNTIYF.